These T cell receptor beta chains were read from a single sample in a study of blood T cell repertoires in COVID-19. Assay used: immunoSEQ multiplex PCR; TCRdb lists only in-frame clones, some missing. The sample consists of about 90,000 clones, over 80% of them appearing once. Sequencing used peripheral blood. The receptors shown here come from an elderly woman with active or convalescent COVID-19. CDR3s include the opening cysteine and the closing phenylalanine or tryptophan. D genes are given only for firm matches. Only some rows state a clone size, as once, few, many or a class for expanded clones.

j_gene,abundance,v_gene,d_gene,CDR3aa,CDR3nt
TRBJ2-1,once,TRBV19,TRBD2,CASSALAGSSYNEQFF,TGTGCCAGTAGTGCACTAGCGGGGAGCTCCTACAATGAGCAGTTCTTC
TRBJ2-1,-,TRBV3-1/TRBV3-2,-,CASRLAGRLNNEQFF,TGTGCCAGCAGGCTGGCGGGACGGCTTAACAATGAGCAGTTCTTC
TRBJ2-1,-,TRBV3-1/TRBV3-2,TRBD2,CASSAGTSGRKFF,TGTGCCAGCAGCGCGGGGACTAGCGGGAGGAAGTTCTTC
TRBJ1-2,few,TRBV7-9,-,CASSLSTANYGYTF,TGTGCCAGCAGCTTAAGCACAGCTAACTATGGCTACACCTTC
TRBJ1-1,-,TRBV6-5,-,CASRMGQSGNTEAFF,TGTGCCAGCCGCATGGGACAAAGCGGGAACACTGAAGCTTTCTTT
TRBJ2-2,-,TRBV7-2,-,CASSLDRQVTGELFF,TGTGCCAGCAGCTTAGATAGACAGGTCACCGGGGAGCTGTTTTTT
TRBJ2-7,-,TRBV5-1,TRBD2,CASSWNTGTSGNEQYF,TGCGCCAGCAGCTGGAATACCGGGACTAGCGGGAACGAGCAGTACTTC
TRBJ2-3,-,TRBV6-5,-,CASRLTDTQYF,TGTGCCAGCAGACTCACAGATACGCAGTATTTT
TRBJ1-5,-,TRBV6-5,TRBD1,CASTIGTASQPQHF,TGTGCCAGCACCATTGGGACAGCTAGTCAGCCCCAGCATTTT
TRBJ2-2,once,TRBV10-3,TRBD1,CAISESDRGRTGELFF,TGTGCCATCAGTGAGTCGGACAGGGGGAGAACCGGGGAGCTGTTTTTT
TRBJ1-4,-,TRBV18,TRBD1,CASSPLRGSGEKLFF,TGTGCCAGCTCACCCCTCAGGGGGTCAGGGGAAAAACTGTTTTTT